A selection of T cell receptor beta chains follows, all from one sample in a study of CD8+CD57+ T cells in acquired aplastic anemia. TCRdb re-analysed the reads in MiXCR, keeping a single row per CDR3 protein. The sample yields approximately 200,000 distinct CDR3 sequences, 64% seen once. Sample: sorted CD4+, CD8+, or CD8+CD57+ T cells (not recorded which) from PBMCs. The receptors were gathered from a human donor with severe aplastic anemia or a healthy control (not recorded which). CDR3s include the opening cysteine and the closing phenylalanine or tryptophan. D genes are given only for firm matches. Clone size is not always given. Where it is, it says once, few, many or a class for expanded clones.

cdr3_nt cdr3_aa clone_size d_call j_call v_call
TGTGCCAGCAGCCTTAGCCAGGGGGCTTTCTTT CASSLSQGAFF NA NA TRBJ1-1 TRBV6-6
TGCGCCAGCAGCTTGGGAAGCGGCCCAGATACGCAGTATTTT CASSLGSGPDTQYF NA NA TRBJ2-3 TRBV5-1
TGTGCCAGCACGCAGACAGGGCTCTCTGGAAACACCATATATTTT CASTQTGLSGNTIYF NA TRBD1 TRBJ1-3 TRBV10-3
TGTGCCAGCAGCCGAAGGAAGGGCACTGAAGCTTTCTTT CASSRRKGTEAFF NA NA TRBJ1-1 TRBV10-3
TGCGCCAGCAGCTTGGCAGCTGGACAGATAGCTGAAGCTTTCTTT CASSLAAGQIAEAFF few NA TRBJ1-1 TRBV5-1
TGTGCCAGTGGGGGGACAGGGGGCATAGTGAGCAATGAGCAGTTCTTC CASGGTGGIVSNEQFF NA TRBD1 TRBJ2-1 TRBV19
TGTGCCAGCAGCCAAGGGATCCAGACCCAGTACTTC CASSQGIQTQYF NA NA TRBJ2-5 TRBV7-6
TGCGCCAGCAGCTTCTTTGGGGCGCTGGGCGGTGAAGCTTTCTTT CASSFFGALGGEAFF NA NA TRBJ1-1 TRBV5-1
TGCAGTGCTAGAGCCAACTATGGCTACACCTTC CSARANYGYTF NA NA TRBJ1-2 TRBV20-1
TGCGCCAGCAGCCAAGGAGGTGGCGGTGAAGCTTTCTTT CASSQGGGGEAFF many NA TRBJ1-1 TRBV4-3
TGTGCGACGCAGGGCCATAGCAATCAGCCCCAGCATTTT CATQGHSNQPQHF NA NA TRBJ1-5 TRBV24-1
TGTGCCACCAGCAGAGATGGGCCGTTCGAGACCCAGTACTTC CATSRDGPFETQYF few NA TRBJ2-5 TRBV15
TGTGCCAGCAGCCATTACAGGGGGCTCGACACTGAAGCTTTCTTT CASSHYRGLDTEAFF NA TRBD1 TRBJ1-1 TRBV7-9
TGTGCCAGCAGTTTACGGACAGGGGGCGGGAACTATGGCTACACCTTC CASSLRTGGGNYGYTF many TRBD1 TRBJ1-2 TRBV27
TGCAGTGCAAGGACAGGGAAAGAGACCCAGTACTTC CSARTGKETQYF NA TRBD1 TRBJ2-5 TRBV20-1
TGTGCCAGCGGCAGGTCGGGGGCCAACTATGGCTACACCTTC CASGRSGANYGYTF many NA TRBJ1-2 TRBV2
TGTGCCAGTAGTTTTGCGGAGACCCAGTACTTC CASSFAETQYF few NA TRBJ2-5 TRBV19
TGTGCCAGCAGTAAGATAGCGGAACCCTTCTACGAGCAGTACTTC CASSKIAEPFYEQYF NA NA TRBJ2-7 TRBV6-1
TGTGCCAGCAAGCCCTTCCGACAGGGAACTAGCACAGATACGCAGTATTTT CASKPFRQGTSTDTQYF NA TRBD1 TRBJ2-3 TRBV6-6
TGTGCCAGCAGCGTAGGGCCTACCGGGGAAGAGACCCAGTACTTC CASSVGPTGEETQYF NA NA TRBJ2-5 TRBV9
TGCGCCAGCAGTGAGTCCAGCGGGATTACCTACGAGCAGTACTTC CASSESSGITYEQYF NA TRBD2 TRBJ2-7 TRBV10-2
TGTGCCAGCAGCTTTGGACTAGCGCATCCCGGCACAGATACGCAGTATTTT CASSFGLAHPGTDTQYF NA TRBD2 TRBJ2-3 TRBV7-6
TGTGCCAGTCGGGATGGCAGGGCTGGCCTTTCGTATGGCTACACCTTC CASRDGRAGLSYGYTF NA NA TRBJ1-2 TRBV19
TGTGCCAGCAGCTTAGGGACTAGCGGGAGCTACGAGCAGTACTTC CASSLGTSGSYEQYF NA TRBD2 TRBJ2-7 TRBV7-9
TGTGCCAGCAGTGAGGGCGGCGCCTATGGCTACACCTTC CASSEGGAYGYTF NA NA TRBJ1-2 TRBV25-1
TGTGCCAGCAGGGTCGGGACAGCCTACTACGAGCAGTACTTC CASRVGTAYYEQYF NA TRBD1 TRBJ2-7 TRBV25-1
TGTGCCAGCAGGGCCATCGACTCCTACGAGCAGTACTTC CASRAIDSYEQYF NA NA TRBJ2-7 TRBV2
TGTGCCAGCGAGGGGGGATACACCATATATTTT CASEGGYTIYF NA NA TRBJ1-3 TRBV12-3/TRBV12-4
TGCGCCAGCAGCCACACACCCGGGACAGTCACAGATACGCAGTATTTT CASSHTPGTVTDTQYF many TRBD1 TRBJ2-3 TRBV4-1
TGTGCCAGCTCATCGGGGGGCATGAACACTGAAGCTTTCTTT CASSSGGMNTEAFF NA NA TRBJ1-1 TRBV2
TGTGCCAGCACGGGGGACGCCAGCCCGGGGGAGCAGTACTTC CASTGDASPGEQYF NA NA TRBJ2-7 TRBV2
TGCAGCGTCAAAGACAGGGTGAACACTGAAGCTTTCTTT CSVKDRVNTEAFF NA TRBD1 TRBJ1-1 TRBV29-1
TGTGCCAGCAGTCACCCTATTGCAGGGCCGGACACTGAAGCTTTCTTT CASSHPIAGPDTEAFF many NA TRBJ1-1 TRBV12-3/TRBV12-4
TGTGCCAGTAAACTCCGGGACAGAGCCTATGGCTACACCTTC CASKLRDRAYGYTF few TRBD1 TRBJ1-2 TRBV19
TGCAGTGTACCGGACAGGGCAATGAATTCACCCCTCCACTTT CSVPDRAMNSPLHF NA TRBD1 TRBJ1-6 TRBV20-1
TGTGCCACCAGTGAGGCCATAAAGGATACGCAGTATTTT CATSEAIKDTQYF NA NA TRBJ2-3 TRBV24-1
TGTGCCAGCAGTGAAAGGGGGGAAGGTAGCTATGGCTACACCTTC CASSERGEGSYGYTF NA NA TRBJ1-2 TRBV2
TGTGCCAGCACCGGCGACAGGGTCGGGACCGGGGAGCTGTTTTTT CASTGDRVGTGELFF NA TRBD1 TRBJ2-2 TRBV2
TGTACCAGCAAAGATTCACAACGGAATGAAGCTTTCTTT CTSKDSQRNEAFF NA NA TRBJ1-1 TRBV2
TGCAGCGTTGGGGCTGGGGCTAGTTTGGGGGAGCTGTTTTTT CSVGAGASLGELFF once NA TRBJ2-2 TRBV29-1
TGTGCCAGTAGCCAGGGGATGCGTCAGCCCCAGCATTTT CASSQGMRQPQHF NA NA TRBJ1-5 TRBV19
TGTGCCATCAGCTCCTCTGGGGTTTGCCACACTCATGATGCACTGTGTAGCAATCAGCCCCAGCATTTT CAISSSGVCHTHDALCSNQPQHF NA NA TRBJ1-5 TRBV10-3
TGTGCCATCAGTCGGACACCCATCACAGATACGCAGTATTTT CAISRTPITDTQYF NA NA TRBJ2-3 TRBV10-3
TGCAGTGCTGGAAGGACAGGGACCTCCTACGAGCAGTACTTC CSAGRTGTSYEQYF few TRBD1 TRBJ2-7 TRBV20-1
TGTGCCAGCAGCGTTGGGGGGATAGGCTCCTACGAGCAGTACTTC CASSVGGIGSYEQYF once NA TRBJ2-7 TRBV9
TGTGCCACCAGTGATTTGCGGGACACCGGGGAGCTGTTTTTT CATSDLRDTGELFF NA NA TRBJ2-2 TRBV24-1
TGTGCCAGCAGTTACGCCGAGGACAGTTTCCAAGGCTACACCTTC CASSYAEDSFQGYTF many NA TRBJ1-2 TRBV6-5
TGCGCCAGCAGCCAAGATAGCATCTTACATGGCTACGCCTTC CASSQDSILHGYAF NA NA TRBJ1-2 TRBV4-1
TGTGCCACCAGCAGAGATAGGAGCTCCTACGAGCAGTACTTC CATSRDRSSYEQYF NA NA TRBJ2-7 TRBV15
TGTGCCAGCAGCTTAGCGGGGGGTTCCTACGAGCAGTACTTC CASSLAGGSYEQYF many NA TRBJ2-7 TRBV7-9
TGTGCCAGTAGTAACGGAGCGGCTAGCACAGATACGCAGTATTTT CASSNGAASTDTQYF NA NA TRBJ2-3 TRBV19
TGCGCCAGCAACAAAGGGACAGTCCCGGATACGCAGTATTTT CASNKGTVPDTQYF many TRBD1 TRBJ2-3 TRBV4-1
TGTGCCAGTGGTGGACAGGTCAGGAGCGATACGCAGTATTTT CASGGQVRSDTQYF few TRBD1 TRBJ2-3 TRBV2
TGTGCCAGCGTACCACAGAACACTGAAGCTTTCTTT CASVPQNTEAFF NA NA TRBJ1-1 TRBV7-9
TGTGCCAGCAGCTTAGCAGAGATCCAAGAGACCCAGTACTTC CASSLAEIQETQYF few NA TRBJ2-5 TRBV7-9
TGTGCCAGCAGCCTAGCTACCCAGGGTGTGGGGTACTTC CASSLATQGVGYF NA NA TRBJ2-5 TRBV7-9
TGTGCCAGCAGCTCCCGATCCTACAATGAGCAGTTCTTC CASSSRSYNEQFF NA NA TRBJ2-1 TRBV7-8